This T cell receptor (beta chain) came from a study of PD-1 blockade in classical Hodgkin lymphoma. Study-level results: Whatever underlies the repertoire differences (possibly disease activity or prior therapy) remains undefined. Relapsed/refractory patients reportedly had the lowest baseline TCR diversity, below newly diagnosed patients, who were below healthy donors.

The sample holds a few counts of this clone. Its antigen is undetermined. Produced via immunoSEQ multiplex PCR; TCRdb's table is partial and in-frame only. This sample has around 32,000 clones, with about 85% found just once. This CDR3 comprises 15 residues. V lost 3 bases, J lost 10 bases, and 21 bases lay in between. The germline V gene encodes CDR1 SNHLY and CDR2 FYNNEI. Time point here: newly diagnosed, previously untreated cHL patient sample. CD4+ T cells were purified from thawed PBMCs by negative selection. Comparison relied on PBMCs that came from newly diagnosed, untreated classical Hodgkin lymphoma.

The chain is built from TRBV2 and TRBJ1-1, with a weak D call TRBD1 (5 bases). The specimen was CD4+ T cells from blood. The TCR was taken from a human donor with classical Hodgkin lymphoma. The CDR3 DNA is TGTGCCAGCAGTGAGGCCCCTGGGGCGCGGAGCAGAGCTTTCTTT. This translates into CASSEAPGARSRAFF.